This T cell receptor beta chain appears in the sequencing data of a study of T cells expressing NK-cell markers. The wider study: The TCR beta repertoires were obtained from sorted CD3+CD56+NKG2C+, CD3+CD56+NKG2C- and CD3+CD56-NKG2C+ T cells. The sequencing cohort of eight donors included seven HCMV-seropositive individuals and one seronegative individual.

Germline V gene data show CDR1 as SGHRS and CDR2 as YFSETQ. The CDR3 sequence is 14 residues long. The authors generated TCR beta cDNA through 5'RACE template switching with UMIs. TCRdb reprocessed the 5' RACE reads and reports one entry per CDR3 protein, with no DNA. The sample table includes 400,000 to 500,000 distinct CDR3 sequences. This chain joins TRBV5-1 and TRBJ1-1. This sequence was found in a woman between 18 and 70 years old in good health. The sequencing sample was made of blood T cells: a sorted CD56 or NKG2C T cell subset, CD4+ or CD8+ T cells, or bulk PBMC T cells (not recorded which). CDR3 loop: CASSLGDLDTEAFF. Together with reference TRBV5-1 and TRBJ1-1, the CDR3 gives the full variable domain: KAGVTQTPRYLIKTRGQQVTLSCSPISGHRSVSWYQQTPGQGLQFLFEYFSETQRNKGNFPGRFSGRQFSNSRSEMNVSTLELGDSALYLCASSLGDLDTEAFFGQGTRLTVV.